What follows is one T cell receptor beta chain and its context. Its antigen is unidentified. CDR3 size: 16 residues. V lost 3 bases and J lost 2; bases outside the gene matches: 10. CDR1 and CDR2 from the germline V gene are KGHSH and LQKENI. Both previously described methods and listed TCR primers were employed to make bulk TCR libraries. MiXCR was run by TCRdb on the PCR reads, yielding one entry per CDR3 protein. Of around 480,000 distinct CDR3 sequences detected, around 25% appear once; the ten largest clones hold around 0.78%. Libraries for naive CD8 T cells, which were made from about 19,000 to 1,100,000 sorted cells, drew on 10%, 30% or 50% of the RNA. This specimen comes from a study of molecular identifiers for immune sequencing clone quantification. Whole-study findings and limits: Spiked Jurkat TCR RNA from one cell was reportedly detectable among some 1 million naive cells.

This clonotype was sampled from a human donor in good health. Some libraries in this study had Jurkat cell RNA spiked in. The sequenced sample was naive CD8+ T cells from blood, with Jurkat cell RNA spiked in. Subset here: FACS-sorted CD8+CD4-CCR7+CD45RA+ naive T cells. The chain combines TRBV18 with TRBJ2-7; TRBD1 matches at 7 bases. This CDR3 reads CASSPPGTVRPYEQYF. The CDR3 region has the DNA TGTGCCAGCTCACCCCCCGGGACAGTCCGACCCTACGAGCAGTACTTC.